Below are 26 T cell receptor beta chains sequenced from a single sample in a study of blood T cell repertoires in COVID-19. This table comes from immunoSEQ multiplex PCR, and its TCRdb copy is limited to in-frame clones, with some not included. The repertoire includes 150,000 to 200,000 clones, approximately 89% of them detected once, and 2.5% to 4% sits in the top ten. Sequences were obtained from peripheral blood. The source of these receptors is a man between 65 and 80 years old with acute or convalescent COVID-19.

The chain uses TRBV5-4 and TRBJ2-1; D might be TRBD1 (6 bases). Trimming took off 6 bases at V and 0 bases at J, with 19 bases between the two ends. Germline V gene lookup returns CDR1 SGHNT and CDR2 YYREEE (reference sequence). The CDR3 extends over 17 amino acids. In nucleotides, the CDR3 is TGTGCCAGCAACCCAGGAGTAGGACAGAGCTCCTACAATGAGCAGTTCTTC. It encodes CASNPGVGQSSYNEQFF.

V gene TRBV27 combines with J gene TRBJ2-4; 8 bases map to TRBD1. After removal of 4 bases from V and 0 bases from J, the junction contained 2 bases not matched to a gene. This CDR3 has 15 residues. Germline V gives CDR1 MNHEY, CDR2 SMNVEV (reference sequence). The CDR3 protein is CASSSTGGAKNIQYF. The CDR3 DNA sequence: TGTGCCAGCAGTTCCACAGGGGGAGCCAAAAACATTCAGTACTTC.

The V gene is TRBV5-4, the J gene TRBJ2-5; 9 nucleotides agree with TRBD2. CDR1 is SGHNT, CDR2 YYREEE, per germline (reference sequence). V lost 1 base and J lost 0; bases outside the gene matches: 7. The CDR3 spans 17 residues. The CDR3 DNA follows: TGTGCCAGCAGCTTGTCTCTAGCGGGGACGTACCAAGAGACCCAGTACTTC. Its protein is CASSLSLAGTYQETQYF.

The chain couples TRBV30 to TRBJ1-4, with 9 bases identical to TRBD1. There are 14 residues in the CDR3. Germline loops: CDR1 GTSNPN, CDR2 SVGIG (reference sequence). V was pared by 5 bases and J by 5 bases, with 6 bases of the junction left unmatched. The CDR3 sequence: CAWDQTGGNEKLFF. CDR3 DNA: TGTGCCTGGGACCAGACAGGGGGGAATGAAAAACTGTTTTTT.

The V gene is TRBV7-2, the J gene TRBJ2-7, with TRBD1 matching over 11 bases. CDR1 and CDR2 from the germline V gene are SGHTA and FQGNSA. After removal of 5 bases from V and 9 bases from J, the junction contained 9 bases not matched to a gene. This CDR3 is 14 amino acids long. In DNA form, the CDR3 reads TGTGCCAGCAGCCCCGGGACAGGGGGACGTTTGCAGTACTTC. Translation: CASSPGTGGRLQYF.

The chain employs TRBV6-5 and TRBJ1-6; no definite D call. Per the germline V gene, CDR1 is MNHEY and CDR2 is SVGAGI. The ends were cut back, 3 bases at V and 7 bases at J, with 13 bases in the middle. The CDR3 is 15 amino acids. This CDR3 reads CASSYEGGWNSPLHF. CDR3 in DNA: TGTGCCAGCAGTTATGAGGGTGGTTGGAATTCACCCCTCCACTTT.

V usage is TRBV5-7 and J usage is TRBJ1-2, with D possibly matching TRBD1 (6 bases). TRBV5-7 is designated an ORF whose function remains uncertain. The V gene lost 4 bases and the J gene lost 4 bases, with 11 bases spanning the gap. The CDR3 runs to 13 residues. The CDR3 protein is CASSPGRGYGYTF. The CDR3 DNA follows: TGTGCCAGCAGCCCCGGCAGGGGCTATGGCTACACCTTC.

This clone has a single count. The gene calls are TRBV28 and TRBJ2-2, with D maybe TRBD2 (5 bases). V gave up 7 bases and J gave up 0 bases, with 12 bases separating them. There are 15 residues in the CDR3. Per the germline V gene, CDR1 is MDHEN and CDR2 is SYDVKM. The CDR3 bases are TGTGCCAGCACCGACGGACTTACGAACACCGGGGAGCTGTTTTTT. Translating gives CASTDGLTNTGELFF.

The CDR3 DNA reads TGTGCCAGCCTTGAGGGGGTTGGGGGTACGCAGTATTTT. This sequence encodes CASLEGVGGTQYF. This chain connects TRBV28 to TRBJ2-3; tentative D call: TRBD1 (6 bases). This CDR3 has 13 amino acids. Trimming cost V 8 bases and J 8 bases, with 17 bases left between them. Germline lookup yields CDR1 MDHEN and CDR2 SYDVKM.

The CDR3 reads CASSFPRGSGETQYF. CDR3 DNA: TGTGCCAGCAGTTTCCCGCGGGGTTCAGGAGAGACCCAGTACTTC. The chain uses TRBV28 and TRBJ2-5; the D gene is possibly TRBD2 (6 bases). V was trimmed by 3 bases and J by 4 bases, leaving 15 bases between them. Germline V lookup: CDR1 MDHEN, CDR2 SYDVKM. The CDR3 has 15 residues.

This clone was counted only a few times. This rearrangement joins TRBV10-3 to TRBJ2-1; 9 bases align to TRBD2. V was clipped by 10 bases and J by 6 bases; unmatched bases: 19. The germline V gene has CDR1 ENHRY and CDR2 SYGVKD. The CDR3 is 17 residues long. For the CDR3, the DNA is TGTGCCACGAGAGCCCTAATCCTAGCGGGGAAATCCAATGAGCAGTTCTTC. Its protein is CATRALILAGKSNEQFF.

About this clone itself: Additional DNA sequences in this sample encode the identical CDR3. The DNA of the CDR3 is TGTGCCAGCAGCTTAGCGTCCAATTCACCCCTCCACTTT. Its protein is CASSLASNSPLHF. The genes are TRBV11-2 and TRBJ1-6; D gene uncertain. V gave up 1 base and J gave up 7 bases, with 5 bases separating them. Germline values: CDR1 SGHAT, CDR2 FQNNGV. The CDR3 length is 13 residues.

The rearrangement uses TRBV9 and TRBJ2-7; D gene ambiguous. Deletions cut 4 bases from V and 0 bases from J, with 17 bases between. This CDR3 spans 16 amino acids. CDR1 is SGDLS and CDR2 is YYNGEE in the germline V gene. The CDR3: CASSPRHGSSSYEQYF. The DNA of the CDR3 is TGTGCCAGCAGCCCGCGACATGGGTCGAGCTCCTACGAGCAGTACTTC.

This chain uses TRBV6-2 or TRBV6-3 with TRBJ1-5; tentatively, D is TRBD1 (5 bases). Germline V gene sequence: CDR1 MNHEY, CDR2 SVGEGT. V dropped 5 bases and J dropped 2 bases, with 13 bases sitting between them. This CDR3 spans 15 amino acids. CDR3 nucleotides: TGTGCCAGCAGTACCACGGGGGGGGGCAATCAGCCCCAGCATTTT. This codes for CASSTTGGGNQPQHF.

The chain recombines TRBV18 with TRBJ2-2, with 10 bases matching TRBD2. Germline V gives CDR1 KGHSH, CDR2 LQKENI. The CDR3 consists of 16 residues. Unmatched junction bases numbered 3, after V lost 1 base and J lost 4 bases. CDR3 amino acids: CASSPRASGSTGELFF. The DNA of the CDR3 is TGTGCCAGCTCACCACGTGCTAGCGGGAGCACCGGGGAGCTGTTTTTT.

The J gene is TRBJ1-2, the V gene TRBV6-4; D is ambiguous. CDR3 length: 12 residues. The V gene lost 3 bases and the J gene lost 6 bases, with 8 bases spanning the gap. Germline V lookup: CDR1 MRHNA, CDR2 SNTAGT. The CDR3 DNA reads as TGTGCCAGCAGTGATTGGCCCGATGGCTACACCTTC. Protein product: CASSDWPDGYTF.

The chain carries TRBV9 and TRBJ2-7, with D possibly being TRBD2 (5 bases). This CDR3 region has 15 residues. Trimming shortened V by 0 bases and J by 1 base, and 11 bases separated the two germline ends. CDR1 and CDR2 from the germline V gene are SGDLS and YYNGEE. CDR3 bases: TGTGCCAGCAGCGTAGGGCTAGCAGAATCCTACGAGCAGTACTTC. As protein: CASSVGLAESYEQYF.

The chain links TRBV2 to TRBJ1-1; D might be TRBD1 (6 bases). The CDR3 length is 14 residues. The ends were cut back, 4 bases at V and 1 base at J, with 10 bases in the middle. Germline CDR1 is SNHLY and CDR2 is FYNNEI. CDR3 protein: CASSARGRNTEAFF. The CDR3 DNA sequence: TGTGCCAGCAGTGCCAGGGGTCGGAACACTGAAGCTTTCTTT.

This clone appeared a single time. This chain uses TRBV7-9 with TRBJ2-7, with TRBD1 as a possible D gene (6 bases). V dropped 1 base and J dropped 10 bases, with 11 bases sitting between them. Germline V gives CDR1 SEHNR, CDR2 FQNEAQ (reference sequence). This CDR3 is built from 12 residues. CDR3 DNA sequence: TGTGCCAGCAGCTTAGTCACGGACAGCCAGTACTTC. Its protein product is CASSLVTDSQYF.

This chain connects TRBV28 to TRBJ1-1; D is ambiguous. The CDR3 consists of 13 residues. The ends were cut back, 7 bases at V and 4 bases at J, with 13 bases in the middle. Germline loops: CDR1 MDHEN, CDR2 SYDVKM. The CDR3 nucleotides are TGTGCCAGCATCAACTTTCGGGGCACTGAAGCTTTCTTT. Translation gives CASINFRGTEAFF.

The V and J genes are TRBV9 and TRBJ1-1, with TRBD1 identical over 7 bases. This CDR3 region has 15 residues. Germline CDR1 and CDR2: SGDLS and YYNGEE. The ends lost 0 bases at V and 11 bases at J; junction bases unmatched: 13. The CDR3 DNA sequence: TGTGCCAGCAGCGTAGACGTGACAGGGATAGCTGGGGCTTTCTTT. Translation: CASSVDVTGIAGAFF.

Written as DNA, the CDR3 is TGTGCCAGCTCACCGGGGACAGGGATTTCCATATATTTT. Amino acids: CASSPGTGISIYF. The J gene is TRBJ1-3, the V gene TRBV18; 9 bases fit TRBD1. Germline V lookup: CDR1 KGHSH, CDR2 LQKENI. Trimming took 3 bases from V and 11 from J; bases not matched to a gene: 5. CDR3 length: 13 residues.

CDR3 DNA: TGTGCCAGCAGCAAGGGAGACATTAGCAATCAGCCCCAGCATTTT. It codes for CASSKGDISNQPQHF. V and J are TRBV5-5 and TRBJ1-5; no clear D. Germline CDR1 SGHKS, CDR2 YYEKEE (reference sequence). V lost 4 bases and J 0 bases, leaving 11 bases between the germline ends. The CDR3 is 15 residues long.

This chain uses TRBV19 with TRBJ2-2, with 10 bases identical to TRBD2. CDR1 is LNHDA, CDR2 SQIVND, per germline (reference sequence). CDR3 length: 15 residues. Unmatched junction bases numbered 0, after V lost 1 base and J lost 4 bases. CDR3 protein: CASSIGLAGTGELFF. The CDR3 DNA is TGTGCCAGTAGTATAGGACTAGCGGGCACCGGGGAGCTGTTTTTT.

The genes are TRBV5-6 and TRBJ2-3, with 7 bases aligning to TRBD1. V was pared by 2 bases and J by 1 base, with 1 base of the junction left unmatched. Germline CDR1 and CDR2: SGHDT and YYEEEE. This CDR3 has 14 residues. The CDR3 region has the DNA TGTGCCAGCAGCTTCGGACAGGGCACAGATACGCAGTATTTT. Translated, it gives CASSFGQGTDTQYF.

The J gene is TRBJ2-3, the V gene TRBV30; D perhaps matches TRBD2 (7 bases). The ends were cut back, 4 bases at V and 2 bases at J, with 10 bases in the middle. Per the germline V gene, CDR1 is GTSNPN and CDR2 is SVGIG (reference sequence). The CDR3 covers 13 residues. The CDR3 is CAWTRGATDTQYF. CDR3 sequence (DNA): TGTGCCTGGACACGGGGGGCCACAGATACGCAGTATTTT.